The present T cell receptor beta chain was sequenced within a study of control samples from healthy donors and cancer patients (dated by TCRdb to about 2020). Library preparation used the immunoSEQ multiplex PCR assay. Entries here come from immuneACCESS through TCRdb and include only in-frame sequences with V and J called. Some clones fail to appear in such tables; in the studies checked, an unresolved V gene covers under half of the shortfall, and the cause of the remainder is unknown. A total of about 180,000 clones appear in this sample, around 92% of them only once. The top ten constitute around 2% of the sample. From the germline V gene (reference sequence), CDR1 is LNHDA and CDR2 is SQIVND. V sheds 4 bases and J sheds 6 bases, leaving 13 bases between their ends. The CDR3 covers 14 residues, taking in both the cysteine and the phenylalanine. Only CDR3 DNA remains: 42 bases, in frame from the first base.

In the case of this clone: Its antigen target is currently unknown. No much larger clonotype is one base removed from it; base qualities were not supplied.

This TCR was recovered from a woman between 40 and 50 years old in good health. Sequences were obtained from blood. The chain couples TRBV19 to TRBJ1-5; the D gene assignment is ambiguous. The CDR3 here reads CASSNIASGQPQHF. The nucleotides are TGTGCCAGTAGTAATATAGCGTCGGGTCAGCCCCAGCATTTT.